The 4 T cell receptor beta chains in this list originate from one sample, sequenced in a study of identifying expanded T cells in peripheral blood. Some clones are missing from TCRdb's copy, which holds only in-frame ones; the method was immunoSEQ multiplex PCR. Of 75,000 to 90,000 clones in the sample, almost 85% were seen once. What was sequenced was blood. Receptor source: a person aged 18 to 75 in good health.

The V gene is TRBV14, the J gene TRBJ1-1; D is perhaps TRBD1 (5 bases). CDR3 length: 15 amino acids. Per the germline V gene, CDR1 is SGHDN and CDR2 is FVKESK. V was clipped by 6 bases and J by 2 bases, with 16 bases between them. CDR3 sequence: CASSPITGDNTEAFF. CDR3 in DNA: TGTGCCAGCAGTCCAATAACAGGAGACAACACTGAAGCTTTCTTT.

CDR3 DNA sequence: TGTGCCAGCAGCCCGGCCAAGATGGAGACCCAGTACTTC. It is translated as CASSPAKMETQYF. The chain combines TRBV7-9 with TRBJ2-5; D not resolved. V was cut by 5 bases and J by 5 bases, with 12 bases left in between. The CDR3 contains 13 residues. Germline CDR1 is SEHNR and CDR2 is FQNEAQ (reference sequence).

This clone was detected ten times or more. CDR3 DNA: TGTGCCAGTAGTAACTTCGGGGGAGGCGGAGCTTTCTTT. This sequence encodes CASSNFGGGGAFF. The J gene is TRBJ1-1, the V gene TRBV19; D might be TRBD1 (5 bases). V shed 4 bases and J shed 10 bases, with 16 bases lying between them. This CDR3 has 13 amino acids. In germline, CDR1 is LNHDA, CDR2 SQIVND (reference sequence).

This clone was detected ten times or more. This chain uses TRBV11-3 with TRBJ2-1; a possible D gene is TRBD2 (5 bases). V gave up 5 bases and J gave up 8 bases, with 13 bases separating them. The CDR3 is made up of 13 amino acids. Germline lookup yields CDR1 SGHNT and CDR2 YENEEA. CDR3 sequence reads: CASSKGSAHEQFF. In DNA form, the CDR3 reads TGTGCCAGCAGCAAGGGTAGCGCTCATGAGCAGTTCTTC.